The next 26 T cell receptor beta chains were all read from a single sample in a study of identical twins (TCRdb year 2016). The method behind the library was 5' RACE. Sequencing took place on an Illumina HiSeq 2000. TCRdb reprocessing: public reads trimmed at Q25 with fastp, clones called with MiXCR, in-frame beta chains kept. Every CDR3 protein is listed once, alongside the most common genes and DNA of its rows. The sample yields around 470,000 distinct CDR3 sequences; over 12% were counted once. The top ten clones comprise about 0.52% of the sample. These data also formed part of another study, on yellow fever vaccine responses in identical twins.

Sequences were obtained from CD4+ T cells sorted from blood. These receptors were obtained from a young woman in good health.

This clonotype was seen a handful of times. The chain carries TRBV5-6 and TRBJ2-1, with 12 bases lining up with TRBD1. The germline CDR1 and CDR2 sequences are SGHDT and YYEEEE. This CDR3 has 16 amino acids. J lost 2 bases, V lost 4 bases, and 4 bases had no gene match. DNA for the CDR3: TGTGCCAGCAGCATCCGGGACAGGGGGCCCTACAATGAGCAGTTCTTC. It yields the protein CASSIRDRGPYNEQFF.

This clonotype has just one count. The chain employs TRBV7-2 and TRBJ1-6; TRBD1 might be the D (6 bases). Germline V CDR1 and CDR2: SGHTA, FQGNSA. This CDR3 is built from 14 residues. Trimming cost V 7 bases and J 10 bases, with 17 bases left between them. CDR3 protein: CASTSRGSRSPLHF. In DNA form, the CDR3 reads TGTGCCAGCACCAGCAGGGGATCCAGGTCACCCCTCCACTTT.

CDR3 bases: TGTGCCAGCAGCTTAGACAGGGGGCGAAGTGAGCAGTTCTTC. It yields the protein CASSLDRGRSEQFF. The V and J genes are TRBV11-3 and TRBJ2-1; the match to TRBD1 covers 8 bases. The length of the CDR3 is 14 residues. The germline gives CDR1 SGHNT, CDR2 YENEEA. J was trimmed by 9 bases and V by 0 bases; bases with no gene match: 4.

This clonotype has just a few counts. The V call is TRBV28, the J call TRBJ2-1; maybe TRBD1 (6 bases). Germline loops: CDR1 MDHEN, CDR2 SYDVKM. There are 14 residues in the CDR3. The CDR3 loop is CATQGLRMGDEQFF. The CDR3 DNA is TGTGCGACACAGGGCCTTCGGATGGGAGATGAGCAGTTCTTC.

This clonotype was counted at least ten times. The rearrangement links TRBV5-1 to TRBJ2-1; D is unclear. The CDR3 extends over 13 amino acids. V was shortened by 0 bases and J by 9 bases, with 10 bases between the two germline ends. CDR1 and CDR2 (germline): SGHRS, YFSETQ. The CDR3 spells CASSLAPDAEQFF. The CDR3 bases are TGCGCCAGCAGCTTGGCCCCGGATGCTGAGCAGTTCTTC.

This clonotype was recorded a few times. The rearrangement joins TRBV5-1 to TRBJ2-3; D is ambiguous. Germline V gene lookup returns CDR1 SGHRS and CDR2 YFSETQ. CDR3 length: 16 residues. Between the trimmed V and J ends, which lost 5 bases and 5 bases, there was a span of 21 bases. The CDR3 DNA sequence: TGCGCCAGCAGGCCTGCCTGGGGTCCTCGAGAAGATACGCAGTATTTT. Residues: CASRPAWGPREDTQYF. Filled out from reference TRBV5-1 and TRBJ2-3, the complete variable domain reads KAGVTQTPRYLIKTRGQQVTLSCSPISGHRSVSWYQQTPGQGLQFLFEYFSETQRNKGNFPGRFSGRQFSNSRSEMNVSTLELGDSALYLCASRPAWGPREDTQYFGPGTRLTVL.

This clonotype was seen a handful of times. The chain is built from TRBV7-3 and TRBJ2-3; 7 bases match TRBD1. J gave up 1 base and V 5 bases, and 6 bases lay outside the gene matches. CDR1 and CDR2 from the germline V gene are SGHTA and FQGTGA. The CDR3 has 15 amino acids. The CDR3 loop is CASSNQGVRTDTQYF. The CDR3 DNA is TGTGCCAGCAGCAATCAGGGGGTCCGCACAGATACGCAGTATTTT.

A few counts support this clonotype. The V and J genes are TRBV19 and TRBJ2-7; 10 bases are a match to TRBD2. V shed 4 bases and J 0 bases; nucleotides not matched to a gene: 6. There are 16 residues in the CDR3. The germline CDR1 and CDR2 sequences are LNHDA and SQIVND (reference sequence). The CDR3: CASSTSGRVGSYEQYF. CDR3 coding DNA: TGTGCCAGTAGTACTAGCGGGAGAGTCGGCTCCTACGAGCAGTACTTC.

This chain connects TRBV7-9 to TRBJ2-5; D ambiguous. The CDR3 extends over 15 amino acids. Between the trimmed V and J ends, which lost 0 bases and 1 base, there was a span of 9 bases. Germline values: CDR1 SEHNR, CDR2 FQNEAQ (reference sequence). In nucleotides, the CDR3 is TGTGCCAGCAGCTTAGCGCCTCTACTCCAAGAGACCCAGTACTTC. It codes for CASSLAPLLQETQYF.

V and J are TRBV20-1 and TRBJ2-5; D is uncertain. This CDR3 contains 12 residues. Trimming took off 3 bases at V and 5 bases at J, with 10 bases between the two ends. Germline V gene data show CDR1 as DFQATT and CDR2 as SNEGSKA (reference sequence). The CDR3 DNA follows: TGCAGTGCTAGTTCTAGTGGCGAGACCCAGTACTTC. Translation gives CSASSSGETQYF.

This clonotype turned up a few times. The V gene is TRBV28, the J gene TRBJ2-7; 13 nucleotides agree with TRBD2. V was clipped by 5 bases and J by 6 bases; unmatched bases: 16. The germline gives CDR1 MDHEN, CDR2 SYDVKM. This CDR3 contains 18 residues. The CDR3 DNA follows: TGTGCCAGCAGTCCCCTCGGCCCTGGACTAGCGGGAGTAGGCGAGCAGTACTTC. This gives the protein CASSPLGPGLAGVGEQYF. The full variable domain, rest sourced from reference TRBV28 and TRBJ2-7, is DVKVTQSSRYLVKRTGEKVFLECVQDMDHENMFWYRQDPGLGLRLIYFSYDVKMKEKGDIPEGYSVSREKKERFSLILESASTNQTSMYLCASSPLGPGLAGVGEQYFGPGTRLTVT.

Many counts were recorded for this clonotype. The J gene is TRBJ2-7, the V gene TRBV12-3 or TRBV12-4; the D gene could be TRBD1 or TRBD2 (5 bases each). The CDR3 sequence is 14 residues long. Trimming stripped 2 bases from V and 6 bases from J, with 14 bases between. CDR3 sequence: CASSLLWGLGEQYF. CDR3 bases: TGTGCCAGCAGTTTATTGTGGGGGTTGGGCGAGCAGTACTTC.

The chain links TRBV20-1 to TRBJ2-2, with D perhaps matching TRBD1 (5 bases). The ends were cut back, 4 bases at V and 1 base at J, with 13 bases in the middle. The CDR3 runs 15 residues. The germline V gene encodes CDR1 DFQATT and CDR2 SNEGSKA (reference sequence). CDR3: CSANQGRRNTGELFF. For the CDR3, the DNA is TGCAGTGCTAACCAGGGAAGGAGGAACACCGGGGAGCTGTTTTTT.

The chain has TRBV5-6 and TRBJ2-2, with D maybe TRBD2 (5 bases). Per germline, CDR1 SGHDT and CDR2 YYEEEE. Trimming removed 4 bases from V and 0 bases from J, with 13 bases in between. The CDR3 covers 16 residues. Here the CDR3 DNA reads TGTGCCAGCAGCCTACGGACTGTCGCGAACACCGGGGAGCTGTTTTTT. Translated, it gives CASSLRTVANTGELFF.

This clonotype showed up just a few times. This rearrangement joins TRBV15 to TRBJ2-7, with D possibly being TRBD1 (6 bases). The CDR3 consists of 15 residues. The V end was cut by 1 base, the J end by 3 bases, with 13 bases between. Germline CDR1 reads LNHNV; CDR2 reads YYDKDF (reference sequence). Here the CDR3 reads CATSRGTEPRYEQYF. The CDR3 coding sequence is TGTGCCACCAGCAGAGGGACAGAACCCCGCTACGAGCAGTACTTC.

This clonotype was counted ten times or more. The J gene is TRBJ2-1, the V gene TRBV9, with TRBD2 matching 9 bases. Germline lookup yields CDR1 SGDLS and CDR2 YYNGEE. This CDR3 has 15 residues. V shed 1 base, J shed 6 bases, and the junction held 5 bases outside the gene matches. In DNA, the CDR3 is TGTGCCAGCAGCGTAATAGCGGGGGCCCCCAATGAGCAGTTCTTC. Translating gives CASSVIAGAPNEQFF.

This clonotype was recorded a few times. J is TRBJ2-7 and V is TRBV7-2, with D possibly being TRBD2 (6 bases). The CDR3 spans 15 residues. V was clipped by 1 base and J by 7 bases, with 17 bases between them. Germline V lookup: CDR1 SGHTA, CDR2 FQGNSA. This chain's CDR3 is CASSLDATSLGEQYF. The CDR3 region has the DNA TGTGCCAGCAGCTTAGATGCCACTAGCCTGGGAGAGCAGTACTTC. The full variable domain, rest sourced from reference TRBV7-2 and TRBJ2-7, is GAGVSQSPSNKVTEKGKDVELRCDPISGHTALYWYRQSLGQGLEFLIYFQGNSAPDKSGLPSDRFSAERTGGSVSTLTIQRTQQEDSAVYLCASSLDATSLGEQYFGPGTRLTVT.

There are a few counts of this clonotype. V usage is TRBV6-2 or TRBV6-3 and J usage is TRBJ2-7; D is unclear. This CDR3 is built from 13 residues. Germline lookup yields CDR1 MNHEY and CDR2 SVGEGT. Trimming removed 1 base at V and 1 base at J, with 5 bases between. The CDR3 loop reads CASSYFSSYEQYF. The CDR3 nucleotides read TGTGCCAGCAGTTACTTTTCATCCTACGAGCAGTACTTC.

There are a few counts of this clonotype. The CDR3 is CASSLKPAGVTQYF. As DNA, the CDR3 is TGTGCCAGCAGCTTAAAGCCAGCGGGAGTCACGCAGTATTTT. The chain recombines TRBV11-2 with TRBJ2-3, with TRBD2 matching 8 bases. The J segment lost 9 bases and the V segment lost 2 bases, leaving 7 bases of the junction unmatched. The CDR3 totals 14 residues. CDR1 SGHAT and CDR2 FQNNGV come from the germline V gene. Together with reference TRBV11-2 and TRBJ2-3, the CDR3 gives the full variable domain: EAGVAQSPRYKIIEKRQSVAFWCNPISGHATLYWYQQILGQGPKLLIQFQNNGVVDDSQLPKDRFSAERLKGVDSTLKIQPAKLEDSAVYLCASSLKPAGVTQYFGPGTRLTVL.

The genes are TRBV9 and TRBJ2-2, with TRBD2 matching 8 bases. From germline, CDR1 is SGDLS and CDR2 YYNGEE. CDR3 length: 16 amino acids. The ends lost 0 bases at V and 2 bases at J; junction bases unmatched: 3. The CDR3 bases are TGTGCCAGCAGCGTAGCCAGCGGGGGAAACACCGGGGAGCTGTTTTTT. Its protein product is CASSVASGGNTGELFF.

The CDR3 loop reads CASSPGGARRVNEQFF. The CDR3 bases are TGCGCCAGCAGCCCGGGGGGGGCCCGCAGGGTCAATGAGCAGTTCTTC. V is TRBV5-1 and J is TRBJ2-1; 8 nucleotides align to TRBD2. The junction had 12 bases not matched to a gene; V was cut back by 4 bases and J by 6 bases. CDR1 is SGHRS, CDR2 YFSETQ, per germline. The CDR3 contains 16 residues.

The CDR3 coding sequence is TGTGCCAGCAGGAGGGCAGCAAGCGGCTACACCTTC. This translates into CASRRAASGYTF. The V call is TRBV2, the J call TRBJ1-2; D not certain. This CDR3 has 12 residues. CDR1 and CDR2 from the germline V gene are SNHLY and FYNNEI. V was shortened by 6 bases and J by 8 bases, with 13 bases between the two germline ends.

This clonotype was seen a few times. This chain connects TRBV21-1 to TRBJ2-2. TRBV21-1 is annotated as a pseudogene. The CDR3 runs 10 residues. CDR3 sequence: CASGAGELFF. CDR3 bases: TGTGCCAGCGGGGCCGGGGAGCTGTTTTTT.

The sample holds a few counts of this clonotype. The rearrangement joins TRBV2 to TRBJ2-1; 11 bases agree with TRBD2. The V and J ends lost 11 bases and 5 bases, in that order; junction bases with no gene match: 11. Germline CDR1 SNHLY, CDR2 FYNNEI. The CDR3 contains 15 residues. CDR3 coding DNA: TGTGCCCGCAAAACTAGCGGGGGAGCCCACAATGAGCAGTTCTTC. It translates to CARKTSGGAHNEQFF.

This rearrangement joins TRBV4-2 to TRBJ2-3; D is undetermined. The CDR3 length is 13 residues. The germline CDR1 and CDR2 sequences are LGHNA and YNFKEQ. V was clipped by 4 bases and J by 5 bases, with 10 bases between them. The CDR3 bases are TGTGCCAGCAGCCTTGGACCTGGAGATACGCAGTATTTT. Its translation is CASSLGPGDTQYF.

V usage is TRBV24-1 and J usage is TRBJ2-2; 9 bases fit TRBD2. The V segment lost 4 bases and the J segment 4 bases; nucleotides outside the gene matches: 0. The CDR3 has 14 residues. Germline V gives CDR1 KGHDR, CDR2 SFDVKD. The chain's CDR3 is CATSEGLATGELFF. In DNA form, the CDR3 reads TGTGCCACCAGTGAGGGACTAGCCACCGGGGAGCTGTTTTTT.